This T cell receptor (beta chain) was captured by sequencing in a study of T cell responses to AZD1222 COVID-19 vaccine. TCRdb's copy holds only in-frame clones and misses some; the assay was immunoSEQ multiplex PCR. In the table there are some 170,000 clones, 90% of which are singletons. With V trimmed by 8 bases and J by 5 bases, 2 bases remained unmatched. The germline V gene encodes CDR1 MDHEN and CDR2 SYDVKM. CDR3 length: 13 amino acids. In regard to this clone: The antigen is not known.

Study-wide points: The study found vaccine-associated CD4 TCRs spanning spike, dominant at 160-218 and 743-854. Donors were chiefly white British, with a greater number of females, and clonal diversity was perhaps underestimated.

J is TRBJ1-4 and V is TRBV28; TRBD1 agrees at 10 bases. The sequenced sample was peripheral blood, obtained 28 days after the second dose of the MenACWY control vaccine. The sequence derives from an adult who received the MenACWY meningococcal vaccine as a control. This CDR3 is CASGQGVNEKLFF. CDR3 coding DNA: TGTGCCAGCGGACAGGGGGTCAATGAAAAACTGTTTTTT.